These T cell receptor beta chains were read from a single sample in a study of blood T cell repertoires in COVID-19. Sequencing was performed with immunoSEQ multiplex PCR; in TCRdb, only in-frame clones are kept and a portion is missing. Of about 140,000 clones listed, less than 80% are singletons. Sequenced sample: peripheral blood. These receptors were taken from a man aged 60 to 69 with acute or convalescent COVID-19. Both conserved end residues are part of each CDR3. D genes are given only for firm matches. Part of the rows lack a size; the others show once, few, many or a class for expanded clones.

v_gene	j_gene	d_gene	abundance	CDR3nt	CDR3aa
TRBV5-8	TRBJ2-6	.	.	TGTGCCAGCAGCTTTGGACTGATATTCTCTGGGGCCAACGTCCTGACTTTC	CASSFGLIFSGANVLTF
TRBV9	TRBJ2-7	TRBD2	.	TGTGCCAGCAGCGTAGGACGGGAGGGCCGCGAGCAGTACTTC	CASSVGREGREQYF
TRBV7-2	TRBJ2-5	TRBD1	once	TGTGCCAGCAGCTTAGTGTGGACAGGGAAAGAGACCCAGTACTTC	CASSLVWTGKETQYF
TRBV6-2/TRBV6-3	TRBJ2-3	.	.	TGTGCCAGCAGTTCAGATAGCGTCTCAGATACGCAGTATTTT	CASSSDSVSDTQYF
TRBV10-3	TRBJ2-7	.	few	TGTGCCATCAGGGCCTCCCAGAACGAGCAGTACTTC	CAIRASQNEQYF
TRBV27	TRBJ2-5	TRBD2	.	TGTGCCAGCAGTGTCAGCGGGAGGGCCGGGGAGACCCAGTACTTC	CASSVSGRAGETQYF
TRBV5-4	TRBJ1-1	TRBD1	many	TGTGCCAGCAGCCTACAGGGGGGGACTGAAGCTTTCTTT	CASSLQGGTEAFF
TRBV28	TRBJ1-1	TRBD1	.	TGTGCCAGCAGTCCTCCGGGACAGGCAAACACTGAAGCTTTCTTT	CASSPPGQANTEAFF
TRBV18	TRBJ2-7	TRBD1	.	TGTGCCAGCTCATGGCAGGGGGTTACCTACGAGCAGTACTTC	CASSWQGVTYEQYF
TRBV6-2/TRBV6-3	TRBJ2-1	TRBD2	.	TGTGCCAGCAGTTACTTGCGGGAGGTGGATGAGCAGTTCTTC	CASSYLREVDEQFF
TRBV5-6	TRBJ2-1	.	.	TGTGCCAGCAGCCCCCAGGCAGCCCTCTCCTACAATGAGCAGTTCTTC	CASSPQAALSYNEQFF
TRBV19	TRBJ1-4	.	.	TGTGCCAGTAGTATAGTGGGCCAGGGTGATGAAAAACTGTTTTTT	CASSIVGQGDEKLFF
TRBV19	TRBJ2-2	TRBD2	.	TGTGCCAGTAGTCGTAATTTAGCGGGAGAAGGAAACACCGGGGAGCTGTTTTTT	CASSRNLAGEGNTGELFF
TRBV7-2	TRBJ2-2	TRBD2	once	TGTGCCAGCAGCTTAATGGCGGGAGGAAACGGGGAGCTGTTTTTT	CASSLMAGGNGELFF
TRBV27	TRBJ1-2	.	.	TGTGCCAGCCGGCGGCAGGGAAACTATGGCTACACCTTC	CASRRQGNYGYTF
TRBV6-5	TRBJ2-7	.	.	TGTGCCAGCAGTTACTCGTCAACAGCCTACGAGCAGTACTTC	CASSYSSTAYEQYF
TRBV5-4	TRBJ2-3	.	few	TGTGCCAGCAGCGCAACACTAGAAACAGATACGCAGTATTTT	CASSATLETDTQYF
TRBV27	TRBJ2-1	TRBD1	medium-sized	TGTGCCAGCAGTCCCGGGACAGGGTGGGACAATGAGCAGTTCTTC	CASSPGTGWDNEQFF
TRBV30	TRBJ2-3	.	.	TGTGCCTGGAGTGTACTAGGTCAGGTCACAGATACGCAGTATTTT	CAWSVLGQVTDTQYF
TRBV4-3	TRBJ2-1	.	.	TGCGCCAGCAGCCAAGAAACGACTTCTGAGCAGTTCTTC	CASSQETTSEQFF
TRBV7-3	TRBJ2-1	.	once	TGTGCCAGCAGCGCGACGGGAGTGAGGAACAATGAGCAGTTCTTC	CASSATGVRNNEQFF
TRBV11-2	TRBJ1-2	.	few	TGTGCCAGCAGCTTAACCGCCACAGCTAACTATGGCTACACCTTC	CASSLTATANYGYTF
TRBV30	TRBJ1-5	.	.	TGTGCCTGGAGTAGCGGTTTACTAACTAGCAATCAGCCCCAGCATTTT	CAWSSGLLTSNQPQHF
TRBV7-8	TRBJ2-2	TRBD1	.	TGTGCCAGCCGGGACAGGGTGAACACCGGGGAGCTGTTTTTT	CASRDRVNTGELFF
TRBV3-1/TRBV3-2	TRBJ2-5	TRBD2	.	TGTGCCAGCAGTTCTAAACTAGCGGGGCAACAAGAGACCCAGTACTTC	CASSSKLAGQQETQYF
TRBV27	TRBJ1-6	.	few	TGTGCCAGCAGTTTGGGGCCCGCGGCCTTCAATTCACCCCTCCACTTT	CASSLGPAAFNSPLHF
TRBV18	TRBJ2-2	.	once	TGTGCCAGCTCACCAGCGCTCGCAAGCACCGGGGAGCTGTTTTTT	CASSPALASTGELFF
TRBV2	TRBJ2-1	TRBD1	.	TGTGCCAGCGGCAGGGGGGCGGACAGGGGCTACAATGAGCAGTTCTTC	CASGRGADRGYNEQFF
TRBV4-3	TRBJ1-1	.	.	TGCGCCAGCAGCCTTATGCTGGCCTCGCCAGGCACTGAAGCTTTCTTT	CASSLMLASPGTEAFF
TRBV18	TRBJ1-3	.	.	TGTGCCAGCTCACCACCGGCAAATGCTGGAAACACCATATATTTT	CASSPPANAGNTIYF
TRBV24-1	TRBJ2-2	.	.	TGTGCCACCAGTGATCCCACAGGGTATCGCACCGGGGAGCTGTTTTTT	CATSDPTGYRTGELFF
TRBV7-2	TRBJ1-5	.	once	TGTGCCAGCAGCTCCCAAGCGGTTGATCAGCCCCAGCATTTT	CASSSQAVDQPQHF
TRBV6-1	TRBJ1-2	.	.	TGTGCCAGCAGTGACAGTAACTATGGCTACACCTTC	CASSDSNYGYTF
TRBV28	TRBJ2-7	TRBD1	few	TGTGCCAGCACCCCTGGACAGGAACTCTCCTACGAGCAGTACTTC	CASTPGQELSYEQYF
TRBV29-1	TRBJ2-3	.	.	TGCAGCGTGGCCCCCAGGGGCACTAGCACAGATACGCAGTATTTT	CSVAPRGTSTDTQYF
TRBV6-5	TRBJ1-2	TRBD1	.	TGTGCCAGCAGTTTATCAGGGGGAAACTATGGCTACACCTTC	CASSLSGGNYGYTF
TRBV5-4	TRBJ2-1	TRBD2	.	TGTGCCAGCAGCTTGATGGCTAGCGGGAGGGGGGACAATGAGCAGTTCTTC	CASSLMASGRGDNEQFF
TRBV4-3	TRBJ2-1	TRBD1	few	TGCGCCAGCAGCCAAAAACAGGGGGGAAACAATGAGCAGTTCTTC	CASSQKQGGNNEQFF
TRBV9	TRBJ1-2	TRBD1	.	TGTGCCAGCAGCGTAGCTGGGACAGGAAACTATGGCTACACCTTC	CASSVAGTGNYGYTF
TRBV18	TRBJ2-7	TRBD1	.	TGTGCCAGCTCACCAGGACAGGCCGCGGTAGAGCAGTACTTC	CASSPGQAAVEQYF
TRBV9	TRBJ2-1	.	.	TGTGCCAGCAGCGTCGAACTAAGGAATGAGCAGTTCTTC	CASSVELRNEQFF
TRBV6-6	TRBJ2-7	TRBD2	.	TGTGCCAGCAGGCCGGGAGGGCGGACCTACGAGCAGTACTTC	CASRPGGRTYEQYF
TRBV19	TRBJ2-7	TRBD1	.	TGTGCCAGTAGTAGTCCAGGCAGGGGGTCCAACGAGCAGTACTTC	CASSSPGRGSNEQYF
TRBV3-1/TRBV3-2	TRBJ2-7	TRBD1	.	TGTGCCAGCAGCCAAAGGACAGGGTTGTGGTACGAGCAGTACTTC	CASSQRTGLWYEQYF
TRBV27	TRBJ2-7	TRBD1	.	TGTGCCAGCAGTTTAAACAGGGGGGAGAACGAGCAGTACTTC	CASSLNRGENEQYF
TRBV27	TRBJ2-1	TRBD2	.	TGTGCCAGCAGTTCATCACGCGGACTAGCGGGACGACGGACGTCCTACAATGAGCAGTTCTTC	CASSSSRGLAGRRTSYNEQFF
TRBV11-2	TRBJ1-2	TRBD1	.	TGTGCCAGCAGTGGGACAGGGTGGTATGGCTACACCTTC	CASSGTGWYGYTF
TRBV6-1	TRBJ2-5	.	.	TGTGCCAGCAGTGAAGCGCCCGGTAGTAGTATCGGGGCCCAGTACTTC	CASSEAPGSSIGAQYF
TRBV5-6	TRBJ1-1	.	.	TGTGCCAGCAGCTGGAGGACCGTTAACACTGAAGCTTTCTTT	CASSWRTVNTEAFF
TRBV11-2	TRBJ2-7	.	.	TGTGCCAGCAGCTTAGAAGTACCTACGGAGCAGTACTTC	CASSLEVPTEQYF
TRBV4-1	TRBJ2-5	.	few	TGCGCCAGCAGCCAAGATCCCCCCACAGGGTGGGAGACCCAGTACTTC	CASSQDPPTGWETQYF
TRBV2	TRBJ1-3	.	.	TGTGCCAGCAGTGTGGGGCAGTACTCTGGAAACACCATATATTTT	CASSVGQYSGNTIYF
TRBV6-5	TRBJ2-7	TRBD2	.	TGTGCCAGCTCCGGGGACTTCGGGGGGGAGCAGTACTTC	CASSGDFGGEQYF
TRBV7-2	TRBJ2-1	.	.	TGTGCCAGCAGCCTTAACTCCTACAATGAGCAGTTCTTC	CASSLNSYNEQFF
TRBV6-1	TRBJ1-5	.	once	TGTGCCAGCAGGGAAACAGGACAGTCCTATAGCAATCAGCCCCAGCATTTT	CASRETGQSYSNQPQHF
TRBV12-3/TRBV12-4	TRBJ2-5	.	.	TGTGCCAGCAGTTCCGGTGAGACCCAGTACTTC	CASSSGETQYF
TRBV5-1	TRBJ1-6	.	.	TGCGCCAGCAGCTCGGAGACCTCCTATAATTCACCCCTCCACTTT	CASSSETSYNSPLHF
TRBV5-6	TRBJ1-5	.	.	TGTGCCAGCAGCTTGGGACAGGCGAGCAATCAGCCCCAGCATTTT	CASSLGQASNQPQHF
TRBV7-2	TRBJ1-2	.	.	TGTGCCAGCAGCTCCCCCGCGGGATTCTACACCTTC	CASSSPAGFYTF
TRBV6-1	TRBJ2-1	TRBD2	.	TGTGCCAGCAGTGAAGCGATAGGACTAGCGGGATCGGATGAGCAGTTCTTC	CASSEAIGLAGSDEQFF